This TCR beta chain came from a study of blood T cell repertoires in COVID-19. The germline CDR1 and CDR2 sequences are SGHTA and FQGNSA. Trimming cost V 2 bases and J 14 bases; bases outside gene matches: 7. CDR3 size: 13 residues. Sequencing used immunoSEQ multiplex PCR; TCRdb keeps in-frame clones, though not all of them. The profile covers some 530,000 clones, with 80% to 90% appearing a single time and approximately 8.3% taken by the ten largest. V and J are TRBV7-2 and TRBJ1-4; 8 bases agree with TRBD1. The sample consisted of PBMCs or T cells enriched from blood (not recorded which). This sequence originates from a woman aged 60-70 years who had recovered from COVID-19. The CDR3 region has the DNA TGTGCCAGCAGCTTAAGTATTGGGGACAGGCTGTTTTTT. Protein: CASSLSIGDRLFF.